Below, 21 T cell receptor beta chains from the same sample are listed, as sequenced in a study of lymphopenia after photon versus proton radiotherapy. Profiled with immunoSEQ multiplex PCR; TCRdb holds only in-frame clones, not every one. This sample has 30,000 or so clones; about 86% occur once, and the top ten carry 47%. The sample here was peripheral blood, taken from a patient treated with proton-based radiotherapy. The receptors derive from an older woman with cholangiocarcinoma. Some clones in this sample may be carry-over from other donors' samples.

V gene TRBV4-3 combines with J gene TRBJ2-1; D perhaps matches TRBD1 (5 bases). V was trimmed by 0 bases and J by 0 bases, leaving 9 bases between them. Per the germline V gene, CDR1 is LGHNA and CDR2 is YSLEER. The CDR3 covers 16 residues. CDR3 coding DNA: TGCGCCAGCAGCCAAGAGGGGCATAGCTCCTACAATGAGCAGTTCTTC. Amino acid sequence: CASSQEGHSSYNEQFF.

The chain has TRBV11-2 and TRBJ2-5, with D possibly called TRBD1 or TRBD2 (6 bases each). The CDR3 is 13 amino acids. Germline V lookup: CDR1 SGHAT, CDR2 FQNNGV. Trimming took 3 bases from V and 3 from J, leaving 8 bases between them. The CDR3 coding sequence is TGTGCCAGCAGCTTGCGGGACAAAGAGACCCAGTACTTC. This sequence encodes CASSLRDKETQYF.

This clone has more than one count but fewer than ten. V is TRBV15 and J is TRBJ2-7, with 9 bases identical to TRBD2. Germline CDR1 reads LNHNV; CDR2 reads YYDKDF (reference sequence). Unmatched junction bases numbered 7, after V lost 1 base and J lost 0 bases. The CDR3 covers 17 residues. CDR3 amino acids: CATSRGLAVSSSYEQYF. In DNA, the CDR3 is TGTGCCACCAGCAGAGGACTAGCGGTCTCCAGCTCCTACGAGCAGTACTTC.

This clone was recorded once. This chain's CDR3 is CASSLVYNEQFF. The CDR3 DNA reads as TGTGCCAGCAGCTTAGTTTACAATGAGCAGTTCTTC. The chain combines TRBV7-2 with TRBJ2-1; D remains unclear. This CDR3 has 12 amino acids. V dropped 1 base and J dropped 4 bases, with 2 bases sitting between them. Per the germline V gene, CDR1 is SGHTA and CDR2 is FQGNSA.

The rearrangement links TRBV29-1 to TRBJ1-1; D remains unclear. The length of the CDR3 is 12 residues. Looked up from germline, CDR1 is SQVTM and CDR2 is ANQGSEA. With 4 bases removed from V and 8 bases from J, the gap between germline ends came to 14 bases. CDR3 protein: CSVVQTPPEAFF. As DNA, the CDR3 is TGCAGCGTTGTCCAGACACCACCCGAAGCTTTCTTT.

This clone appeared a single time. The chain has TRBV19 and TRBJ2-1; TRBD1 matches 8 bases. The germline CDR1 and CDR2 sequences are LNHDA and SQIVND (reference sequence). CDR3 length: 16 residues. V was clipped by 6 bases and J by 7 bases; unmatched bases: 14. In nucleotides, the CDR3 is TGTGCCAGTAGCAAATCCGGTCGGACAGGGCTAAATGAGCAGTTCTTC. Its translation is CASSKSGRTGLNEQFF.

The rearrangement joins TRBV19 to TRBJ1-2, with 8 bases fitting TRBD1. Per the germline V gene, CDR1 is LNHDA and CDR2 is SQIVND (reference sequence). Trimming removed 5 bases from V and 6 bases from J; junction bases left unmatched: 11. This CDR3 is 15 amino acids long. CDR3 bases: TGTGCCAGTAGTGCGCGGGACAGGAGAGATAATGGCTACACCTTC. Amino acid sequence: CASSARDRRDNGYTF. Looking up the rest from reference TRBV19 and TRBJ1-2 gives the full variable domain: DGGITQSPKYLFRKEGQNVTLSCEQNLNHDAMYWYRQDPGQGLRLIYYSQIVNDFQKGDIAEGYSVSREKKESFPLTVTSAQKNPTAFYLCASSARDRRDNGYTFGSGTRLTVV.

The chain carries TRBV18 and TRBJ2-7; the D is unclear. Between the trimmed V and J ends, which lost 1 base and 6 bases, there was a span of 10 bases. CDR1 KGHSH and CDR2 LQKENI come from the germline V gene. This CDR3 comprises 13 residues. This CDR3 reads CASSPRAMGEQYF. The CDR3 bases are TGTGCCAGCTCACCACGGGCGATGGGCGAGCAGTACTTC.

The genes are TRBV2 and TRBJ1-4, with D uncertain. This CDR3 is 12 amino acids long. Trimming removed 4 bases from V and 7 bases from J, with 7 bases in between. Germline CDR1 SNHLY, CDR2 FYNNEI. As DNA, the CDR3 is TGTGCCAGCAGTGTGGTTGGTGAAAAACTGTTTTTT. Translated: CASSVVGEKLFF.

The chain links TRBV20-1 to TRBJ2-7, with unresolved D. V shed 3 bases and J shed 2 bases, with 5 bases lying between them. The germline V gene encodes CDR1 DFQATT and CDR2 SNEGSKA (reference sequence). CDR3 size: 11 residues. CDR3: CSARAPYEQYF. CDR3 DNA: TGCAGTGCTAGGGCGCCCTACGAGCAGTACTTC.

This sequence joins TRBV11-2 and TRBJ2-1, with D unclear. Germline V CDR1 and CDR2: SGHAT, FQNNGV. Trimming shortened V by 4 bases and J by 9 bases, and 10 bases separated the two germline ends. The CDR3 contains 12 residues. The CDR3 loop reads CASSSVAREQFF. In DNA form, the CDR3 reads TGTGCCAGCAGCTCCGTAGCACGTGAGCAGTTCTTC.

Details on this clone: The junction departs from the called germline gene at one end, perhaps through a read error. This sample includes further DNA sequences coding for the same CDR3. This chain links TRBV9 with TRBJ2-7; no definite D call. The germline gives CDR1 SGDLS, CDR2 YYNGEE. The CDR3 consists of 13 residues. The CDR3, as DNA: TGCGCCAGCAGCGTAGAGCCCTTCAGCGAGCAGTACTTC. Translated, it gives CASSVEPFSEQYF.

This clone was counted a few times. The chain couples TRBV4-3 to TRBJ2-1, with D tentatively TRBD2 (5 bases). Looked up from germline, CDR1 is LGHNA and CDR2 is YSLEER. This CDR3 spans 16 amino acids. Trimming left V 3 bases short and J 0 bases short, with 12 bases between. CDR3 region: CASSQLDWNSYNEQFF. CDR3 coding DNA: TGCGCCAGCAGCCAGCTGGACTGGAACTCCTACAATGAGCAGTTCTTC.

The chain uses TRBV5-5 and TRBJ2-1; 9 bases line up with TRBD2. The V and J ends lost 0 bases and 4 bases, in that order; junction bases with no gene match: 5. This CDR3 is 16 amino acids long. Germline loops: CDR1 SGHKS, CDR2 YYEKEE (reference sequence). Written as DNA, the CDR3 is TGTGCCAGCAGCTTGGCTCCTAGCGGGGAATACAATGAGCAGTTCTTC. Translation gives CASSLAPSGEYNEQFF.

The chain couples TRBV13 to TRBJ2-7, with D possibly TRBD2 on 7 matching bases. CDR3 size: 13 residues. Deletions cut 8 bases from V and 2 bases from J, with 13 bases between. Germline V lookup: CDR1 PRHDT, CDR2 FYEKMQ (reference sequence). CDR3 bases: TGTGCCAGCGGGGGGGCGGGAGCCTACGAGCAGTACTTC. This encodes CASGGAGAYEQYF.

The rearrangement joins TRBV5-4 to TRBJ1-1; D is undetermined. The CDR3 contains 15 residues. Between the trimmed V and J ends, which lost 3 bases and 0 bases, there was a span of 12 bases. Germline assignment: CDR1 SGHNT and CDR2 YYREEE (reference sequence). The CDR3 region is CASSSRPTMNTEAFF. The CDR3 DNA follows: TGTGCCAGCAGCTCGCGTCCCACCATGAACACTGAAGCTTTCTTT. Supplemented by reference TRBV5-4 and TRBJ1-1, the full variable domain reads ETGVTQSPTHLIKTRGQQVTLRCSSQSGHNTVSWYQQALGQGPQFIFQYYREEENGRGNFPPRFSGLQFPNYSSELNVNALELDDSALYLCASSSRPTMNTEAFFGQGTRLTVV.

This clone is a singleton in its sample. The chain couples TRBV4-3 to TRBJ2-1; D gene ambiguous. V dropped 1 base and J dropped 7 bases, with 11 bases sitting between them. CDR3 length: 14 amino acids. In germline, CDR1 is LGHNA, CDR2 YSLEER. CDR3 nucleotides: TGCGCCAGCAGCCAAGTCTCGGTGCAGAATGAGCAGTTCTTC. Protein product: CASSQVSVQNEQFF.

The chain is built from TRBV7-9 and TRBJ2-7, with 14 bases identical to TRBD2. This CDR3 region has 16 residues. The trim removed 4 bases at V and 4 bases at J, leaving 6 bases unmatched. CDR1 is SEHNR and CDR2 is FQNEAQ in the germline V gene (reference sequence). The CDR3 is CASSSGLAGVRYEQYF. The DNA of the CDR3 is TGTGCCAGCAGCTCGGGACTAGCGGGAGTTCGATACGAGCAGTACTTC.

Here the CDR3 DNA reads TGTGCCAGCAGTGAACAGGGGGCTTATCAGCCCCAGCATTTT. It is translated as CASSEQGAYQPQHF. The chain employs TRBV6-1 and TRBJ1-5, with TRBD1 identical over 8 bases. V shed 2 bases and J 5 bases; nucleotides not matched to a gene: 2. Germline V lookup: CDR1 MNHNS, CDR2 SASEGT. The length of the CDR3 is 14 residues.

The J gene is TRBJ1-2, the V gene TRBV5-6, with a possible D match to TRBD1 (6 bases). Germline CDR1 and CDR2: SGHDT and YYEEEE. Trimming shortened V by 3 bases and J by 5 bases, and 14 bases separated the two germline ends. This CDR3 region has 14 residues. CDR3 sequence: CASSYWTVQYGYTF. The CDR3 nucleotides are TGTGCCAGCAGCTATTGGACAGTACAATATGGCTACACCTTC. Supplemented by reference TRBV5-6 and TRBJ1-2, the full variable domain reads DAGVTQSPTHLIKTRGQQVTLRCSPKSGHDTVSWYQQALGQGPQFIFQYYEEEERQRGNFPDRFSGHQFPNYSSELNVNALLLGDSALYLCASSYWTVQYGYTFGSGTRLTVV.

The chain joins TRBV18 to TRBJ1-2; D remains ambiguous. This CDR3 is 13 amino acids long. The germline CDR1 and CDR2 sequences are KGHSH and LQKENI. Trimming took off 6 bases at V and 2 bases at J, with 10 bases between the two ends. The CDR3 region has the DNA TGTGCCAGCTCCAACGCCCAGAACTATGGCTACACCTTC. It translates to CASSNAQNYGYTF.